This entry lists 12 T cell receptor beta chains sequenced from one sample in a study of CD8 T cells in ankylosing spondylitis (dated by TCRdb to about 2017). The investigation overall reported the following: Blood from ankylosing spondylitis patients appeared to be characterized by a TCR beta motif composed of about eight highly homologous amino acid variants.

These receptors' targets are unknown. Library preparation employed 5' RACE. The instrument was an Illumina HiSeq 2500. Clones were called with MiXCR by TCRdb after fastp trimmed the public reads at Q25, and only in-frame beta chains were retained. Identical CDR3 protein sequences are pooled into one entry, listed with their most common genes and DNA. This sample lists 300,000 to 400,000 distinct CDR3 sequences; about a fifth were detected once. The ten top clones hold approximately 15% of the sample. The sequenced sample consisted of blood, either unsorted or a sorted T cell fraction (not recorded which). Source of these receptors: a male donor with ankylosing spondylitis.

The chain combines TRBV20-1 with TRBJ2-1; D may be TRBD2 (7 bases). CDR3 length: 14 amino acids. Germline CDR1 is DFQATT and CDR2 is SNEGSKA (reference sequence). This CDR3 reads CSTYTGGQDNEQFF. As DNA, the CDR3 is TGCAGCACTTACACCGGGGGGCAAGACAATGAGCAGTTCTTC.

V and J are TRBV20-1 and TRBJ2-7, with 10 bases aligning to TRBD1. Trimming cost V 3 bases and J 5 bases; bases outside gene matches: 16. The length of the CDR3 is 17 residues. From germline, CDR1 is DFQATT and CDR2 SNEGSKA (reference sequence). CDR3 DNA: TGCAGTGCTAGCCTAACTCTGCCCGGGACAGGGGACGACGAGCAGTACTTC. It translates to CSASLTLPGTGDDEQYF.

This clonotype has a handful of counts. This chain links TRBV5-1 with TRBJ2-2; a possible D gene is TRBD1 (6 bases). Per the germline V gene, CDR1 is SGHRS and CDR2 is YFSETQ. The V and J ends lost 5 bases and 7 bases respectively, with 21 bases between them. The CDR3 covers 16 residues. The CDR3 DNA is TGCGCCAGCAGACCCAAACGACAGGACTCGGGCGGGGAGCTGTTTTTT. It translates to CASRPKRQDSGGELFF.

The chain combines TRBV10-3 with TRBJ2-3; 10 bases fit TRBD2. Germline CDR1 reads ENHRY; CDR2 reads SYGVKD. The CDR3 extends over 16 amino acids. The V gene end was trimmed by 0 bases and the J gene end by 4 bases; junction bases not matched to a gene: 4. Here the CDR3 reads CAISESSGRASDTQYF. CDR3 sequence (DNA): TGTGCCATCAGTGAGTCGAGCGGGAGGGCCTCAGATACGCAGTATTTT.

A few counts support this clonotype. The genes are TRBV10-3 and TRBJ2-7; D perhaps matches TRBD1 (6 bases). From germline, CDR1 is ENHRY and CDR2 SYGVKD. The V end was cut by 3 bases, the J end by 0 bases, with 21 bases between. CDR3 length: 18 residues. The CDR3 protein is CAISEGANLGQPSYEQYF. CDR3 DNA: TGTGCCATCAGTGAAGGGGCTAACCTAGGACAGCCCTCCTACGAGCAGTACTTC.

This clonotype was detected only a few times. This chain joins TRBV20-1 and TRBJ2-5, with a tentative D call TRBD1 (6 bases). Germline-derived CDR1 and CDR2 are DFQATT and SNEGSKA (reference sequence). V was cut by 4 bases and J by 2 bases, with 11 bases left in between. The CDR3 length is 13 residues. This chain's CDR3 is CSATTGGQETQYF. The CDR3 DNA is TGCAGTGCTACGACAGGAGGACAAGAGACCCAGTACTTC.

The chain joins TRBV27 to TRBJ2-3, with 7 bases aligning to TRBD2. The CDR3 runs to 18 residues. V gave up 1 base and J gave up 3 bases; unmatched junction bases: 13. CDR1 and CDR2 from the germline V gene are MNHEY and SMNVEV (reference sequence). Here the CDR3 reads CASSLFGGSRAGTDTQYF. CDR3 nucleotide sequence: TGTGCCAGCAGTTTATTTGGCGGGAGTCGGGCAGGGACAGATACGCAGTATTTT.

In this sample, this clonotype turned up many times. CDR3 region: CASSRTVYGYTF. The DNA for the CDR3 is TGTGCCAGCAGCCGGACCGTCTATGGCTACACCTTC. This chain joins TRBV12-3 or TRBV12-4 and TRBJ1-2; D ambiguous. V lost 6 bases, J lost 4 bases, and 9 bases lay in between. The CDR3 spans 12 residues.

The table lists this clonotype with a few counts. The chain has TRBV20-1 and TRBJ2-7; 9 bases fit TRBD1. V was pared by 1 base and J by 3 bases, with 1 base of the junction left unmatched. The CDR3 totals 13 residues. The germline V gene encodes CDR1 DFQATT and CDR2 SNEGSKA (reference sequence). The DNA of the CDR3 is TGCAGTGCTAGAGGGACAGGGGTCTACGAGCAGTACTTC. The encoded protein is CSARGTGVYEQYF.

The chain is built from TRBV5-1 and TRBJ2-5; tentatively, D is TRBD2 (6 bases). Germline-derived CDR1 and CDR2 are SGHRS and YFSETQ. V lost 5 bases and J 1 base, leaving 12 bases between the germline ends. CDR3 length: 14 amino acids. CDR3 protein: CASRDRDFQETQYF. In nucleotides, the CDR3 is TGCGCCAGCAGGGACCGGGACTTCCAAGAGACCCAGTACTTC.

This chain's CDR3 is CATSDNGYGYTF. CDR3 DNA sequence: TGTGCCACCAGTGACAACGGGTATGGCTACACCTTC. The genes are TRBV24-1 and TRBJ1-2; D is unclear. Germline-derived CDR1 and CDR2 are KGHDR and SFDVKD. The V end was cut by 4 bases, the J end by 5 bases, with 7 bases between. The CDR3 runs 12 residues.

This clonotype was counted between two and nine times. This chain uses TRBV18 with TRBJ2-5; no definite D call. CDR1 and CDR2 from the germline V gene are KGHSH and LQKENI. V was pared by 3 bases and J by 5 bases, with 10 bases between. This CDR3 spans 13 amino acids. The CDR3 DNA is TGTGCCAGCTCACCGCTGATTACGGAGACCCAGTACTTC. Translation gives CASSPLITETQYF. The complete variable domain, with remaining parts taken from reference TRBV18 and TRBJ2-5, reads NAGVMQNPRHLVRRRGQEARLRCSPMKGHSHVYWYRQLPEEGLKFMVYLQKENIIDESGMPKERFSAEFPKEGPSILRIQQVVRGDSAAYFCASSPLITETQYFGPGTRLLVL.